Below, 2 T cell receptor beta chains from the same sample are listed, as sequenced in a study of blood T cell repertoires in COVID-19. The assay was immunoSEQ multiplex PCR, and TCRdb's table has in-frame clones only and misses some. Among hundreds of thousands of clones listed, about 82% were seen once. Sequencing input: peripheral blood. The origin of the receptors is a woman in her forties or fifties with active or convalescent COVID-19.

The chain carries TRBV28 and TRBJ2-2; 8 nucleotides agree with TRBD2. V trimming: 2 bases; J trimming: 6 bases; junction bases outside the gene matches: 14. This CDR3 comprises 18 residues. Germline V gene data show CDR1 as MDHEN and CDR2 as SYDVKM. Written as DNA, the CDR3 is TGTGCCAGCAGTTTACTTTTTCCGGGGACTAGTTTCGCCGGGGAGCTGTTTTTT. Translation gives CASSLLFPGTSFAGELFF.

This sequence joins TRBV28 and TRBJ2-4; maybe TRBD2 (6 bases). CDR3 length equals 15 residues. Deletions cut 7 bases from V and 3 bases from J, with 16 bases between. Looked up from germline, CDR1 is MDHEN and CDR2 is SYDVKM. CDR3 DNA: TGTGCCAGCACACGTACAAGGGAGGTCAAAAACATTCAGTACTTC. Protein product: CASTRTREVKNIQYF.